The 9 T cell receptor beta chains given below trace back to one sample, sequenced in a study of T-cell reconstitution after alpha-beta-depleted transplantation in children. Unique molecular identifiers tagged the TCRbeta library. TCRdb ran MiXCR on the PCR reads and lists one entry per CDR3 protein. The table includes 330,000 or so distinct CDR3 sequences, about a tenth detected once. The sequences come from PBMCs from the stem cell graft donor, collected from the stem cell graft. These receptors were collected from a human donor who donated a stem cell graft to a child with acute lymphoblastic leukemia.

This clonotype was counted between two and nine times. V is TRBV7-4 and J is TRBJ1-6; no clear D. V was shortened by 4 bases and J by 5 bases, with 18 bases between the two germline ends. Germline CDR1 and CDR2: SGHVT and SQSDAQ. The CDR3 runs 17 residues. CDR3 sequence reads: CASSSSLMKENNSPLHF. The CDR3 bases are TGTGCCAGCAGCTCTTCCCTTATGAAGGAGAATAATTCACCCCTCCACTTT.

This clonotype was seen a few times. V and J are TRBV12-3 or TRBV12-4 and TRBJ2-7; 7 bases fit TRBD2. V shed 5 bases and J 2 bases; nucleotides not matched to a gene: 15. The CDR3 spans 17 residues. The CDR3 loop is CASSPPLSAGVPYEQYF. CDR3 in DNA: TGTGCCAGCAGTCCCCCCCTCTCGGCGGGAGTCCCCTACGAGCAGTACTTC.

The genes are TRBV7-9 and TRBJ2-1; D is uncertain. The CDR3 consists of 13 residues. V was pared by 4 bases and J by 10 bases, with 14 bases between. Germline values: CDR1 SEHNR, CDR2 FQNEAQ (reference sequence). Here the CDR3 DNA reads TGTGCCAGCAGCTCGGCCCTCGACGGGGAGCAGTTCTTC. Residues: CASSSALDGEQFF.

This clonotype was seen repeatedly, ten times or more. This rearrangement joins TRBV11-2 to TRBJ2-7; 7 bases line up with TRBD2. This CDR3 has 14 amino acids. The germline V gene encodes CDR1 SGHAT and CDR2 FQNNGV. V lost 5 bases to trimming and J lost 5 bases; unmatched junction nucleotides: 9. Here the CDR3 reads CASSPRGVTDEQYF. The CDR3 DNA follows: TGTGCCAGCAGCCCCCGGGGGGTTACAGACGAGCAGTACTTC.

Many counts were recorded for this clonotype. V usage is TRBV9 and J usage is TRBJ2-3; 7 nucleotides agree with TRBD2. The CDR3 covers 15 residues. CDR1 SGDLS and CDR2 YYNGEE come from the germline V gene. The trim removed 3 bases at V and 2 bases at J, leaving 6 bases unmatched. For the CDR3, the DNA is TGTGCCAGCAGCGAGACTAGCCACCACACAGATACGCAGTATTTT. It is translated as CASSETSHHTDTQYF.

This clonotype was picked up many times. The V gene is TRBV2, the J gene TRBJ2-5; maybe TRBD1 (5 bases). Germline CDR1 reads SNHLY; CDR2 reads FYNNEI. With 10 bases removed from V and 3 bases from J, the gap between germline ends came to 9 bases. The CDR3 has 11 amino acids. The DNA for the CDR3 is TGTGCCACCCAGGGAAAAGAGACCCAGTACTTC. It encodes CATQGKETQYF. The full variable domain, its missing parts supplied by reference TRBV2 and TRBJ2-5, is EPEVTQTPSHQVTQMGQEVILRCVPISNHLYFYWYRQILGQKVEFLVSFYNNEISEKSEIFDDQFSVERPDGSNFTLKIRSTKLEDSAMYFCATQGKETQYFGPGTRLLVL.

The J gene is TRBJ2-5, the V gene TRBV29-1; TRBD2 matches 7 bases. The CDR3 sequence is 15 residues long. Germline V gene data show CDR1 as SQVTM and CDR2 as ANQGSEA. V shed 2 bases and J 1 base; nucleotides not matched to a gene: 7. As DNA, the CDR3 is TGCAGCGTTGAATGGCTAGCGGAACCCCAAGAGACCCAGTACTTC. Protein: CSVEWLAEPQETQYF.

This clonotype was found a few times. The chain combines TRBV4-1 with TRBJ2-2; unclear D gene. This CDR3 is 13 amino acids long. The ends were cut back, 2 bases at V and 4 bases at J, with 5 bases in the middle. Germline-derived CDR1 and CDR2 are MGHRA and YSYEKL. DNA of the CDR3: TGCGCCAGCAGCCAACGGTCCACCGGGGAGCTGTTTTTT. This gives the protein CASSQRSTGELFF.

This chain uses TRBV9 with TRBJ2-2, with 8 bases matching TRBD2. CDR1 SGDLS and CDR2 YYNGEE come from the germline V gene. The V segment lost 4 bases and the J segment 6 bases; nucleotides outside the gene matches: 2. The CDR3 contains 13 residues. The CDR3 region has the DNA TGTGCCAGCAGCCAGCGGGGGTCCGGGGAGCTGTTTTTT. As protein: CASSQRGSGELFF.